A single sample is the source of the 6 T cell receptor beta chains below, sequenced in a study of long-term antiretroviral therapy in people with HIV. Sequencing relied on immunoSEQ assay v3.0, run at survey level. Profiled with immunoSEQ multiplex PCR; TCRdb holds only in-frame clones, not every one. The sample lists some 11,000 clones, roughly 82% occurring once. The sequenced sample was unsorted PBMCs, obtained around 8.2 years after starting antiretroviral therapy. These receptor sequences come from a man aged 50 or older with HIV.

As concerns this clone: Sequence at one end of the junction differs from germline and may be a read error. CDR3 loop: CASIYREEQYF. Written as DNA, the CDR3 is TGTGCCAGCATTTACCGTGAGGAGCAGTACTTC. The chain joins TRBV6-5 to TRBJ2-7; unclear D gene. CDR1 MNHEY and CDR2 SVGAGI come from the germline V gene. CDR3 size: 11 residues.

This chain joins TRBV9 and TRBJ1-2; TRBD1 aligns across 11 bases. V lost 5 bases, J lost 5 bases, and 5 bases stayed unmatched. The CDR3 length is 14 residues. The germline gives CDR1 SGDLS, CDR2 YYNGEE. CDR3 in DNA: TGTGCCAGCAGTGGACAGGGGGCGGTATATGGCTACACCTTC. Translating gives CASSGQGAVYGYTF.

Here the CDR3 DNA reads TGCGCCAGCAGCCAAGATCAAGCGGGGATCTACGAGCAGTACTTC. This gives the protein CASSQDQAGIYEQYF. This chain uses TRBV4-1 with TRBJ2-7, with 7 bases fitting TRBD2. The CDR3 consists of 15 residues. CDR1 is MGHRA, CDR2 YSYEKL, per germline. With V trimmed by 0 bases and J by 3 bases, 5 bases remained unmatched.

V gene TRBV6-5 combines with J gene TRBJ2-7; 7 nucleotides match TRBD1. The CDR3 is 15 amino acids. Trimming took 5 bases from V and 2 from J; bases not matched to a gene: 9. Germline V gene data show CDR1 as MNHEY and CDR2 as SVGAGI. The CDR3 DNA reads TGTGCCAGCAGTCTGGACAGGTTAGGTACCTACGAGCAGTACTTC. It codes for CASSLDRLGTYEQYF.

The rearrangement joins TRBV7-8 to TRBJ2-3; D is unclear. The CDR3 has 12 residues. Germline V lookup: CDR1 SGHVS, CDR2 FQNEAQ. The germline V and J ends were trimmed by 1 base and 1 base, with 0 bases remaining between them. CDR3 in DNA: TGTGCCAGCAGCTTAGGCACAGATACGCAGTATTTT. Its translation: CASSLGTDTQYF.

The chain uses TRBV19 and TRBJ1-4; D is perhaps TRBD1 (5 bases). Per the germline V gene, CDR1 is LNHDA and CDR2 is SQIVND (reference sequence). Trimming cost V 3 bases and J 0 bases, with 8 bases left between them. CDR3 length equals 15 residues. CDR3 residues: CASSIGTTTNEKLFF. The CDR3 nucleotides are TGTGCCAGTAGTATCGGGACTACAACTAATGAAAAACTGTTTTTT.